A selection of T cell receptor beta chains follows, all from one sample in a study of CD8 T cells in Susac syndrome. TCRdb processed the immunoSEQ multiplex PCR reads anew with MiXCR; each CDR3 protein has one entry. The sample lists under 200,000 distinct CDR3 sequences; 91% were seen once. Sequenced material: CD4+ T cells from PBMCs. The origin of the receptors is a human donor with Susac syndrome. CDR3s include the opening cysteine and the closing phenylalanine or tryptophan. D genes are given only for firm matches. Only part of the rows carry a size: once, few, many, or a class if the clone is expanded.

D gene	V gene	J gene	clone size	CDR3 DNA	CDR3 protein
NA	TRBV6-1	TRBJ1-1	NA	TGTGCCAGCAGTGAACAAAGGGGTACTGAAGCTTTCTTT	CASSEQRGTEAFF
TRBD2	TRBV2	TRBJ2-7	NA	TGTGCCAGTACTAGCGGGGAATTCTACGAGCAGTACTTC	CASTSGEFYEQYF
NA	TRBV3-1	TRBJ1-2	NA	TGTGCCAGCAGCCAAGACGCCACTACCTATGGCTACACCTTC	CASSQDATTYGYTF
TRBD2	TRBV5-1	TRBJ2-1	NA	TGCGCCAGCAGCCGAATGACCCGGGGGGGCTACAATGAGCAGTTCTTC	CASSRMTRGGYNEQFF
NA	TRBV3-1	TRBJ2-5	NA	TGTGCCAGCAGCCGTAACCGACGGGAGACCCAGTACTTC	CASSRNRRETQYF
NA	TRBV20-1	TRBJ1-5	NA	TGCAGTGCTCACGAAGGCTGGGGCAATCAGCCCCAGCATTTT	CSAHEGWGNQPQHF
TRBD2	TRBV20-1	TRBJ2-7	NA	TGCAGTGCACCAGACAAAGCGGGAAACGAGCAGTACTTC	CSAPDKAGNEQYF
NA	TRBV30	TRBJ2-3	NA	TGTGCCTGGGAACGGGACCGCACAGATACGCAGTATTTT	CAWERDRTDTQYF
NA	TRBV7-8	TRBJ2-3	few	TGTGCCAGCAGCCAGAGAGGAGATACGCAGTATTTT	CASSQRGDTQYF
NA	TRBV12-3/TRBV12-4	TRBJ2-3	NA	TGTGCCAGCAGTTGGAGGACAGAAGGCACAGATACGCAGTATTTT	CASSWRTEGTDTQYF
TRBD2	TRBV15	TRBJ2-5	NA	TGTGCCACCAGCAGTTATGGCGGGAGAGGGCGGGAGACCCAGTACTTC	CATSSYGGRGRETQYF
TRBD1	TRBV5-1	TRBJ1-1	NA	TGCGCCAGCAGCCCAGGGGGCCTTTCGAGGAACACTGAAGCTTTCTTT	CASSPGGLSRNTEAFF
TRBD2	TRBV6-5	TRBJ2-5	NA	TGTGCCAGCAGTTACTCGGCTAGCGGGGGGGCTAAGACCCAGTACTTC	CASSYSASGGAKTQYF
NA	TRBV19	TRBJ1-6	NA	TGTGCCAGTGACCATCAGGGAGGCGGGAATTCACCCCTCCACTTT	CASDHQGGGNSPLHF
NA	TRBV29-1	TRBJ2-3	once	TGCAGCGTTGACGCTAGCACAGATACGCAGTATTTT	CSVDASTDTQYF
NA	TRBV11-2	TRBJ2-2	few	TGTGCCAGCAGCTATTTCCTCGGACGAACGAACACCGGGGAGCTGTTTTTT	CASSYFLGRTNTGELFF
TRBD1	TRBV7-9	TRBJ1-5	once	TGTGCCAGCAGCCGGACAGGGATTGGCGACAATCAGCCCCAGCATTTT	CASSRTGIGDNQPQHF
TRBD2	TRBV5-6	TRBJ2-3	NA	TGTGCCAGCAGCTCCGCGGGAGTCGACACAGATACGCAGTATTTT	CASSSAGVDTDTQYF
NA	TRBV9	TRBJ2-7	NA	TGTGCCAGCAGCGTAGGATTGAGGGCAGGTTACGAGCAGTACTTC	CASSVGLRAGYEQYF
TRBD1	TRBV28	TRBJ1-4	NA	TGTGCCAGTTTCCCCCAGGGGGCTGGGGAAAAACTGTTTTTT	CASFPQGAGEKLFF
NA	TRBV20-1	TRBJ2-7	NA	TGCAGTGCTAGAGACGGAAGAACGACCTCCTACGAGCAGTACTTC	CSARDGRTTSYEQYF
NA	TRBV12-3/TRBV12-4	TRBJ2-5	NA	TGTGCCAGCAGTTTATGGGGTAAAGAGACCCAGTACTTC	CASSLWGKETQYF
TRBD1	TRBV3-1	TRBJ1-2	NA	TGTGCCAGCAGCCAAGATCGTACAGGGGGCCATGGCTACACCTTC	CASSQDRTGGHGYTF
NA	TRBV9	TRBJ2-5	NA	TGTGCCAGCAGCCTAACCGGGAGTTCACAGGAGACCCAGTACTTC	CASSLTGSSQETQYF
TRBD2	TRBV20-1	TRBJ2-7	NA	TGCAGTGCGGGGGGGACTAGCGGGATAAACGAGCAGTACTTC	CSAGGTSGINEQYF
TRBD1	TRBV7-2	TRBJ1-1	NA	TGTGCCAGCAGCTTACAGGACAGGGCGAATACTGAAGCTTTCTTT	CASSLQDRANTEAFF
NA	TRBV5-1	TRBJ2-3	NA	TGCGCCAGCAGCTTGTGGGAGGCTGGCACAGATACGCAGTATTTT	CASSLWEAGTDTQYF
TRBD2	TRBV5-6	TRBJ2-1	NA	TGTGCCAGCAGGGAAAGCGGGAGGAGCTCCTACAATGAGCAGTTCTTC	CASRESGRSSYNEQFF
NA	TRBV7-9	TRBJ2-7	NA	TGTGCCAGCAGCCAAACCACAGGGCCCTACGAGCAGTACTTC	CASSQTTGPYEQYF
TRBD1	TRBV15	TRBJ2-7	NA	TGTGCCACCAGCAATCGCCGACAGGGCAAATACGAGCAGTACTTC	CATSNRRQGKYEQYF
NA	TRBV11-2	TRBJ1-1	NA	TGTGCCAGCAGCTTGATGGGAGGGATTAGGTCGGCTTTCTTT	CASSLMGGIRSAFF
TRBD2	TRBV15	TRBJ2-5	NA	TGTGCCACCAGCAGAGGGACTAGCGGGAGCCCATATGGGGAGACCCAGTACTTC	CATSRGTSGSPYGETQYF
TRBD1	TRBV5-6	TRBJ1-4	NA	TGTGCCAGCAGCGCCGCGACAGGGACGGGTGAAAAACTGTTTTTT	CASSAATGTGEKLFF
TRBD1	TRBV18	TRBJ1-5	NA	TGTGCCAGCTCACTGGAACAGGGGGGCAATCAGCCCCAGCATTTT	CASSLEQGGNQPQHF
TRBD1	TRBV28	TRBJ1-2	NA	TGTGCCAGCAGTTTTTCGGACGGACAGGGGATCTATGGCTACACCTTC	CASSFSDGQGIYGYTF
TRBD2	TRBV11-2	TRBJ2-5	NA	TGTGCCAGCAGCTTCGAACCTAGCGGGGGGAACCAAGAGACCCAGTACTTC	CASSFEPSGGNQETQYF
TRBD1	TRBV6-6	TRBJ1-1	NA	TGTGCCAGCAGGGCCGGGACAGCGAACACTGAAGCTTTCTTT	CASRAGTANTEAFF
NA	TRBV21-1	TRBJ1-1	NA	TGTGCCTATAGAAAGCGGGGGCTGAGGACTGAAGCTTTCTTT	CAYRKRGLRTEAFF
TRBD1	TRBV4-2	TRBJ1-1	NA	TGTGCCAGCAGCCAAGCCGGGACAGGGGGCACTGAAGCTTTCTTT	CASSQAGTGGTEAFF
NA	TRBV29-1	TRBJ2-2	NA	TGCAGCGGATCCCGCGGGACCCTGGGCGGGGAGCTGTTTTTT	CSGSRGTLGGELFF
NA	TRBV5-4	TRBJ2-7	NA	TGTGCCAGCAGCTTGGACAGGGCTACCTACGAGCAGTACTTC	CASSLDRATYEQYF
TRBD2	TRBV6-5	TRBJ2-1	NA	TGTGCCAGCAGTTACAGTTTAGCGGGAGGGAGCTCCTACAATGAGCAGTTCTTC	CASSYSLAGGSSYNEQFF
NA	TRBV3-1	TRBJ2-7	NA	TGTGCCAGCAGCCAAGGAGTGAGGGCTAGGAGATCCTACGAGCAGTACTTC	CASSQGVRARRSYEQYF
TRBD2	TRBV3-1	TRBJ2-1	NA	TGTGCCAGCAGCCAAGATCCTAGCGGGAGTAATGAGCAGTTCTTC	CASSQDPSGSNEQFF
NA	TRBV11-2	TRBJ2-3	NA	TGTGCCAGCAGCTTAGGTCAGAAAACAGATACGCAGTATTTT	CASSLGQKTDTQYF
NA	TRBV14	TRBJ2-2	few	TGTGCCAGCAGCCAACCCCTAAGAGCAGGCTTGAACACCGGGGAGCTGTTTTTT	CASSQPLRAGLNTGELFF
TRBD2	TRBV3-1	TRBJ2-5	NA	TGTGCCAGCAGTTACCCCGGGACTAGGAAAGAGACCCAGTACTTC	CASSYPGTRKETQYF
NA	TRBV1	TRBJ1-1	NA	TGCACCAGCAGCCAGAAATCACGGACGGGAGGAGACACTGAAGCTTTCTTT	CTSSQKSRTGGDTEAFF
NA	TRBV20-1	TRBJ1-4	NA	TGCAGTGCTGTTCTTCCAACTAATGAAAAACTGTTTTTT	CSAVLPTNEKLFF
TRBD2	TRBV2	TRBJ2-2	NA	TGTGCCAGCAAGAATAGCGGGATAAACACCGGGGAGCTGTTTTTT	CASKNSGINTGELFF
NA	TRBV5-8	TRBJ2-5	NA	TGTGCCAGCAGCGGGTCGGCGCAAGAGACCCAGTACTTC	CASSGSAQETQYF
NA	TRBV6-4	TRBJ1-2	once	TGTGCCAGCAGTGAGGGGACTACCACAGAATATGGCTACACCTTC	CASSEGTTTEYGYTF
TRBD1	TRBV15	TRBJ1-4	NA	TGTGCCACGCAACCCGGGACAGGGTCTAATGAAAAACTGTTTTTT	CATQPGTGSNEKLFF
TRBD2	TRBV30	TRBJ2-7	NA	TGTGCCTGGAGTGCCGGGGCTAGCGGGTCTATTTACGAGCAGTACTTC	CAWSAGASGSIYEQYF
TRBD1	TRBV11-2	TRBJ2-7	once	TGTGCCAGCAGCTTAGATCGGGGGACAGGGTGGGGCGAGCAGTACTTC	CASSLDRGTGWGEQYF
NA	TRBV2	TRBJ2-5	NA	TGTGCCAGCAGATTCGGGGGGCCTCAAGAGACCCAGTACTTC	CASRFGGPQETQYF
NA	TRBV19	TRBJ2-1	NA	TGTGCCAGTAAACTGGGCCGGGCCCAGGAATACAATGAGCAGTTCTTC	CASKLGRAQEYNEQFF
TRBD2	TRBV6-5	TRBJ2-3	NA	TGTGCCAGCAGTTTGGGGGGGGTACAGGGCACAGATACGCAGTATTTT	CASSLGGVQGTDTQYF
NA	TRBV27	TRBJ2-6	NA	TGTGCCAGCAGTTTTGAAGTGGCAGGGGCCAACGTCCTGACTTTC	CASSFEVAGANVLTF
NA	TRBV11-2	TRBJ1-1	NA	TGTGCCAGCAGGTTTACAGGGAGGACTGAAGCTTTCTTT	CASRFTGRTEAFF